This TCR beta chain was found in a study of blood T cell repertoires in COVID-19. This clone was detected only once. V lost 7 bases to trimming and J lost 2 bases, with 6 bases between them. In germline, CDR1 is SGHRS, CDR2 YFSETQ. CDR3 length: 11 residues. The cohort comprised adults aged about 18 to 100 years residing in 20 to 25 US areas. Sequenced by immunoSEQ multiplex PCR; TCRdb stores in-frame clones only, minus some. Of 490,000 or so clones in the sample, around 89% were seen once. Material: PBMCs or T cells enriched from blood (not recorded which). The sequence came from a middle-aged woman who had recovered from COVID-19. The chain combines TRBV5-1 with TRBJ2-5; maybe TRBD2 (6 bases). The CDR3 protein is CASGGQETQYF. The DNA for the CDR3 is TGCGCCAGCGGGGGGCAAGAGACCCAGTACTTC.